This T cell receptor beta chain was sequenced during a study of shared clonotypes between healthy human individuals. CD8 cells regarded as naive lacked CD45RO, were positively chosen for CCR7, and omitted terminally differentiated effector memory CD45RA+ cells. Donors had no recently reported acute infections or vaccinations and were HIV-negative. CDR3 length: 16 amino acids. Germline V lookup: CDR1 SNHLY, CDR2 FYNNEI. V lost 2 bases, J lost 5 bases, and 10 bases stayed unmatched. Study conclusions and caveats: The sole specimen, blood, was sampled, and tissue repertoires likely differ.

In this sample, this clone turned up once. Antigen unknown. Original handling: Filtering of immunoSEQ junctional sequences could not match full-length read filtering. Sequenced by immunoSEQ multiplex PCR; TCRdb stores in-frame clones only, minus some. D and trimming were read from the DNA, whereas the V and J calls and clone size are those reported in that table. Seen here are nearly 2 million clones, over 85% observed once, and the top ten hold 1% to 1.5%. The chain links TRBV2 to TRBJ2-7; 9 nucleotides line up with TRBD2. This sequence originates from a man between 18 and 29 years old in good health. Sequenced material: naive CD8+ T cells sorted from blood. The CDR3 sequence: CASSEYLAGVDDEQYF. CDR3 coding DNA: TGTGCCAGCAGTGAATACTTAGCGGGGGTTGACGACGAGCAGTACTTC.